A single sample gave rise to the 23 T cell receptor beta chains below, sequenced in a study of CD4 T cell repertoires in COVID-19. The method was immunoSEQ multiplex PCR; TCRdb's version includes in-frame clones alone and lacks a portion of them. The top ten hold about 0.61% of the sample, which has 65,000 to 95,000 clones, 80% to 90% seen once. Sequenced here: CD4+ T cells from peripheral blood, sampled after recovery from COVID-19. All receptors come from a human donor who had COVID-19.

The chain employs TRBV11-2 and TRBJ2-7; no definite D call. There are 16 residues in the CDR3. V was pared by 0 bases and J by 4 bases, with 16 bases between. Germline CDR1 SGHAT, CDR2 FQNNGV. This chain's CDR3 is CASSLDPWGAMYEQYF. For the CDR3, the DNA is TGTGCCAGCAGCTTAGATCCCTGGGGTGCAATGTACGAGCAGTACTTC.

The genes are TRBV5-4 and TRBJ2-2; 9 bases are shared with TRBD2. V was clipped by 0 bases and J by 1 base; unmatched bases: 4. This CDR3 comprises 17 residues. The germline CDR1 and CDR2 sequences are SGHNT and YYREEE (reference sequence). As DNA, the CDR3 is TGTGCCAGCAGCTTGGCCTCTAGCGGGGTGAACACCGGGGAGCTGTTTTTT. Translated, it gives CASSLASSGVNTGELFF.

The chain carries TRBV6-1 and TRBJ2-7; D is undetermined. The CDR3 contains 11 residues. CDR1 and CDR2 (germline): MNHNS, SASEGT. V was clipped by 3 bases and J by 3 bases, with 3 bases between them. CDR3: CASSDSYEQYF. The DNA for the CDR3 is TGTGCCAGCAGTGACAGCTACGAGCAGTACTTC.

The V and J genes are TRBV11-2 and TRBJ1-2; D is unclear. The V end lost 3 bases, the J end lost 2 bases, and 4 bases lay between the germline ends. The CDR3 covers 12 residues. Germline values: CDR1 SGHAT, CDR2 FQNNGV. The CDR3 bases are TGTGCCAGCAGCTTCCGGAACTATGGCTACACCTTC. Protein: CASSFRNYGYTF.

The chain carries TRBV6-6 and TRBJ2-3; 7 bases line up with TRBD1. This CDR3 is 13 amino acids long. Germline V gene lookup returns CDR1 MNHNY and CDR2 SVGAGI (reference sequence). V gave up 11 bases and J gave up 10 bases; unmatched junction bases: 15. In DNA, the CDR3 is TGTGCCGCTGAGGGGGCCTGGGGAATGGCGCAGTATTTT. Protein product: CAAEGAWGMAQYF.

This clone is a singleton in its sample. V usage is TRBV14 and J usage is TRBJ1-1, with 12 bases fitting TRBD1. V dropped 5 bases and J dropped 11; count of bases not matched to a gene: 15. The CDR3 has 16 residues. Germline loops: CDR1 SGHDN, CDR2 FVKESK. CDR3 residues: CASSTRDRGRRWSAFF. The CDR3, as DNA: TGTGCCAGCAGCACCCGGGACAGGGGGCGGAGGTGGTCGGCTTTCTTT.

The chain combines TRBV11-2 with TRBJ2-5, with no clear D. V lost 3 bases to trimming and J lost 5 bases, with 13 bases between them. The CDR3 sequence is 14 residues long. Germline assignment: CDR1 SGHAT and CDR2 FQNNGV. The CDR3 spells CASSFLGYRETQYF. The CDR3 DNA reads as TGTGCCAGCAGCTTCTTGGGGTATAGGGAGACCCAGTACTTC.

This clone appeared a few times. This chain connects TRBV15 to TRBJ1-2, with TRBD1 matching over 9 bases. CDR3 length equals 13 residues. Germline loops: CDR1 LNHNV, CDR2 YYDKDF (reference sequence). V lost 3 bases and J lost 13; bases outside the gene matches: 9. CDR3 nucleotide sequence: TGTGCCACCAGCAGTGGGACAGGGCGTAACTTCACCTTC. Translating it yields CATSSGTGRNFTF.

This chain connects TRBV7-8 to TRBJ2-5; 7 bases are shared with TRBD1. Germline CDR1 reads SGHVS; CDR2 reads FQNEAQ. The CDR3 is 15 amino acids. After removal of 5 bases from V and 5 bases from J, the junction contained 11 bases not matched to a gene. This CDR3 is CASSTHRGQGETQYF. For the CDR3, the DNA is TGTGCCAGCAGCACCCACAGGGGCCAGGGTGAGACCCAGTACTTC.

The V call is TRBV6-5, the J call TRBJ2-5; 12 nucleotides align to TRBD2. Germline lookup yields CDR1 MNHEY and CDR2 SVGAGI. The CDR3 totals 15 residues. J gave up 5 bases and V 2 bases, and 3 bases lay outside the gene matches. DNA for the CDR3: TGTGCCAGCAGTTACCCTGGACTAGCGGGGGAGACCCAGTACTTC. Translating it yields CASSYPGLAGETQYF.

The chain recombines TRBV29-1 with TRBJ2-1; 9 bases are shared with TRBD1. The CDR3 loop spans 14 amino acids. Germline values: CDR1 SQVTM, CDR2 ANQGSEA. The V gene end was trimmed by 3 bases and the J gene end by 6 bases; junction bases not matched to a gene: 6. CDR3 in DNA: TGCAGCGTTGAGAAGGGACAGGGTATCAATGAGCAGTTCTTC. Residues: CSVEKGQGINEQFF.

Only one count was recorded for this clone. The chain is built from TRBV27 and TRBJ2-3; D possibly uses TRBD1 or TRBD2 (5 bases each). This CDR3 region has 14 residues. Between the trimmed V and J ends, which lost 2 bases and 4 bases, there was a span of 10 bases. CDR1 is MNHEY and CDR2 is SMNVEV in the germline V gene (reference sequence). The CDR3 sequence: CASSLRGRADTQYF. Written as DNA, the CDR3 is TGTGCCAGCAGTTTACGGGGACGGGCAGATACGCAGTATTTT.

This rearrangement joins TRBV12-3 or TRBV12-4 to TRBJ2-7; weak D call: TRBD1 (5 bases). The CDR3 has 13 residues. The V end was cut by 2 bases, the J end by 6 bases, with 11 bases between. The CDR3 DNA sequence: TGTGCCAGCAGTTTATTAGAGCAGGGCGAGCAGTACTTC. Protein: CASSLLEQGEQYF.

The chain couples TRBV7-2 to TRBJ2-5; TRBD2 matches 9 bases. This CDR3 region has 13 residues. Germline CDR1 and CDR2: SGHTA and FQGNSA. With V trimmed by 4 bases and J by 5 bases, 2 bases remained unmatched. CDR3 bases: TGTGCCAGCAGCTGGGGACTAGCTGAGACCCAGTACTTC. Translated, it gives CASSWGLAETQYF.

The chain links TRBV21-1 to TRBJ2-7; the D segment call TRBD1 is taken from the table without a DNA check. TRBV21-1 is a pseudogene locus. The CDR3 loop spans 18 amino acids. The CDR3 spells CASSKYIRRYRALYEQYF. The CDR3 DNA reads as TGTGCCAGCAGCAAATACATAAGGAGGTACAGGGCTCTCTACGAGCAGTACTTC.

The chain recombines TRBV7-8 with TRBJ1-4; D is possibly TRBD1 (5 bases). Germline CDR1 is SGHVS and CDR2 is FQNEAQ. The V end was cut by 4 bases, the J end by 6 bases, with 9 bases between. CDR3 size: 13 residues. The CDR3 loop is CASSYGTDEKLFF. In DNA, the CDR3 is TGTGCCAGCAGCTACGGGACCGATGAAAAACTGTTTTTT.

The chain recombines TRBV2 with TRBJ2-3; no reliable D call. Germline V gene lookup returns CDR1 SNHLY and CDR2 FYNNEI. V lost 5 bases and J 7 bases, leaving 7 bases between the germline ends. This CDR3 region has 11 residues. CDR3 amino acids: CASSRAYTQYF. The DNA for the CDR3 is TGTGCCAGCAGTCGCGCGTATACGCAGTATTTT.

V is TRBV29-1 and J is TRBJ2-7; TRBD1 is a possible D gene (6 bases). Germline CDR1 reads SQVTM; CDR2 reads ANQGSEA. This CDR3 is 13 amino acids long. V gave up 6 bases and J gave up 6 bases, with 18 bases separating them. Here the CDR3 reads CSVQTSTGFEQYF. CDR3 nucleotide sequence: TGCAGCGTACAAACCTCAACAGGGTTCGAGCAGTACTTC.

The chain joins TRBV7-8 to TRBJ2-7; maybe TRBD1 (5 bases). CDR1 and CDR2 (germline): SGHVS, FQNEAQ. With 5 bases removed from V and 2 bases from J, the gap between germline ends came to 7 bases. This CDR3 comprises 12 residues. The CDR3 here is CASSPRAYEQYF. CDR3 nucleotides: TGTGCCAGCAGCCCCAGGGCCTACGAGCAGTACTTC. Supplemented by reference TRBV7-8 and TRBJ2-7, the full variable domain reads GAGVSQSPRYKVAKRGQDVALRCDPISGHVSLFWYQQALGQGPEFLTYFQNEAQLDKSGLPSDRFFAERPEGSVSTLKIQRTQQEDSAVYLCASSPRAYEQYFGPGTRLTVT.

The V call is TRBV2, the J call TRBJ2-1, with unresolved D. The V and J ends lost 8 bases and 12 bases respectively, with 20 bases between them. The length of the CDR3 is 13 residues. Germline V CDR1 and CDR2: SNHLY, FYNNEI. CDR3 coding DNA: TGTGCCAGCGTCCTTTCGGTCGTAGGTGGGCAGTTCTTC. Its translation is CASVLSVVGGQFF.

This clone was observed a single time. The chain links TRBV11-2 to TRBJ1-1, with unresolved D. Per germline, CDR1 SGHAT and CDR2 FQNNGV. The germline V and J ends were trimmed by 0 bases and 0 bases, with 8 bases remaining between them. The CDR3 has 15 amino acids. CDR3 DNA sequence: TGTGCCAGCAGCTTAGAAATTCCGTTGAACACTGAAGCTTTCTTT. Residues: CASSLEIPLNTEAFF.

The genes are TRBV3-1 (or the pseudogene TRBV3-2) and TRBJ2-5; the D is unclear. CDR1 is LGHDT, CDR2 YNNKEL, per germline (reference sequence). Trimming shortened V by 0 bases and J by 9 bases, and 8 bases separated the two germline ends. There are 12 residues in the CDR3. DNA of the CDR3: TGTGCCAGCAGCCAAGAAGGCATATCCCAGTACTTC. The encoded protein is CASSQEGISQYF.

The gene calls are TRBV18 and TRBJ2-3; D is perhaps TRBD1 (6 bases). Trimming pared 3 bases from V and 3 bases from J, leaving 10 bases between. Germline V lookup: CDR1 KGHSH, CDR2 LQKENI. The CDR3 runs 14 residues. The CDR3 DNA reads TGTGCCAGCTCACCCCACCAGGGGACAGATACGCAGTATTTT. This translates into CASSPHQGTDTQYF.